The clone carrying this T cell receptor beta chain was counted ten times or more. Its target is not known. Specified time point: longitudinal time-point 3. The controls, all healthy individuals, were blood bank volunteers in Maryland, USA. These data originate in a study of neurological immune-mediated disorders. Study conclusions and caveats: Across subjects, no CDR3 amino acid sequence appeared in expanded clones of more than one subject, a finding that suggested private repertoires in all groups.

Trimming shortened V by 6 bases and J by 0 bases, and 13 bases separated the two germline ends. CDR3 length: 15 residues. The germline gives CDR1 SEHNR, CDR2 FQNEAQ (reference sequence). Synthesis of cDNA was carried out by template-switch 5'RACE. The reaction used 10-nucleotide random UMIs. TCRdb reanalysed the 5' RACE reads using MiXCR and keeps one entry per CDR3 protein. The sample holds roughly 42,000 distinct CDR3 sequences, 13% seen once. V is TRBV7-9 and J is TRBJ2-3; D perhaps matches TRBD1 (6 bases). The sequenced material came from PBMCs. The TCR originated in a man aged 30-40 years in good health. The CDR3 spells CASRQNRDSTDTQYF. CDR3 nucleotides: TGTGCCAGCAGGCAAAACAGGGATAGCACAGATACGCAGTATTTT.